These 15 T cell receptor beta chains were sequenced from one sample in a study of blood T cell repertoires in COVID-19. TCRdb's copy holds only in-frame clones and misses some; the assay was immunoSEQ multiplex PCR. The table includes 200,000 to 250,000 clones, approximately 81% detected once. The sample taken for sequencing was peripheral blood. The receptors originated from a woman aged 80 or over with acute or convalescent COVID-19.

The chain carries TRBV7-9 and TRBJ2-5; no clear D gene. CDR1 is SEHNR, CDR2 FQNEAQ, per germline (reference sequence). There are 14 residues in the CDR3. Trimming removed 2 bases from V and 4 bases from J, with 11 bases in between. CDR3 protein: CASSLFRLRETQYF. Here the CDR3 DNA reads TGTGCCAGCAGCTTATTCCGTCTCCGAGAGACCCAGTACTTC.

V is TRBV7-2 and J is TRBJ1-2; D is possibly TRBD1 (6 bases). The CDR3 extends over 15 amino acids. Germline V CDR1 and CDR2: SGHTA, FQGNSA. V shed 5 bases and J shed 4 bases, with 17 bases lying between them. In DNA form, the CDR3 reads TGTGCCAGCAGCCCAAGACCACAGGGTTTCTATGGCTACACCTTC. Residues: CASSPRPQGFYGYTF.

This clone was recorded only once. At one of its ends the junction is not consistent with the germline gene, which may arise from a read error. CDR3 DNA: TGTGCTAGCAGCTCTGGCCTCGGCACAGATACGCAGTATTTT. Translation: CASSSGLGTDTQYF. The V call is TRBV7-7, the J call TRBJ2-3, with D uncertain. Germline V CDR1 and CDR2: SSHAT, FNYEAQ (reference sequence). The CDR3 length is 14 residues.

This clone was seen once. The chain combines TRBV12-3 or TRBV12-4 with TRBJ1-5, with D uncertain. V was cut by 6 bases and J by 10 bases, with 16 bases left in between. The CDR3 spans 13 residues. CDR3 residues: CASSNGIVSPQHF. In DNA form, the CDR3 reads TGTGCCAGCAGCAACGGGATTGTCTCACCCCAGCATTTT.

Written as DNA, the CDR3 is TGTGCCAGCAGTTCGCGGGGAGGATATGGCTACACCTTC. Amino acid sequence: CASSSRGGYGYTF. J is TRBJ1-2 and V is TRBV12-3 or TRBV12-4, with no clear D. CDR3 size: 13 residues. Trimming stripped 4 bases from V and 5 bases from J, with 11 bases between.

This chain links TRBV5-3 with TRBJ1-6; perhaps TRBD1 as D (5 bases). TRBV5-3 is filed as an ORF, its function uncertain. V shed 6 bases and J shed 2 bases, with 15 bases lying between them. This CDR3 is 16 amino acids long. In DNA, the CDR3 is TGTGCCAGAACCCTAGGGGTTGGCGCCTATAATTCACCCCTCCACTTT. Its translation: CARTLGVGAYNSPLHF.

The chain joins TRBV12-3 or TRBV12-4 to TRBJ2-1; 7 positions match TRBD2. The CDR3 has 11 amino acids. V shed 5 bases, J shed 13 bases, and the junction held 5 bases outside the gene matches. The CDR3 loop reads CASSERDQQFF. In DNA form, the CDR3 reads TGTGCCAGCAGTGAGCGGGACCAACAGTTCTTC.

V usage is TRBV27 and J usage is TRBJ1-6, with unresolved D. Germline CDR1 and CDR2: MNHEY and SMNVEV (reference sequence). Trimming left V 5 bases short and J 9 bases short, with 8 bases between. The CDR3 is 12 amino acids. CDR3 region: CASSGLGSPLHF. CDR3 bases: TGTGCCAGCAGTGGGCTGGGTTCACCCCTCCACTTT.

The V call is TRBV29-1, the J call TRBJ2-3, with 7 bases that match TRBD2. The germline gives CDR1 SQVTM, CDR2 ANQGSEA. CDR3 length: 14 residues. V shed 6 bases and J 7 bases; nucleotides not matched to a gene: 13. Written as DNA, the CDR3 is TGCAGCGTCTCTCGACGGCTAGCGGAGAATACGCAGTATTTT. It is translated as CSVSRRLAENTQYF.

This chain joins TRBV4-1 and TRBJ2-7, with a tentative D call TRBD1 (6 bases). The CDR3 loop spans 16 amino acids. Between the trimmed V and J ends, which lost 0 bases and 3 bases, there was a span of 15 bases. CDR1 and CDR2 from the germline V gene are MGHRA and YSYEKL. The CDR3 nucleotides read TGCGCCAGCAGCCAAGAGACAGGCCGCGGGTACTACGAGCAGTACTTC. Translated: CASSQETGRGYYEQYF.

This chain joins TRBV18 and TRBJ2-1, with a weak D call TRBD2 (5 bases). Per germline, CDR1 KGHSH and CDR2 LQKENI. V dropped 2 bases and J dropped 7 bases, with 9 bases sitting between them. The CDR3 is 13 residues long. DNA for the CDR3: TGTGCCAGCTCACCATCGGGGATTAATGAGCAGTTCTTC. It translates to CASSPSGINEQFF.

The J gene is TRBJ2-4, the V gene TRBV5-1; possible D gene TRBD2, 6 bases. Trimming left V 5 bases short and J 9 bases short, with 15 bases between. Germline CDR1 is SGHRS and CDR2 is YFSETQ. This CDR3 has 13 residues. CDR3 region: CASRAGPQGIQYF. DNA of the CDR3: TGCGCCAGCAGGGCGGGACCTCAAGGCATTCAGTACTTC.

This chain uses TRBV3-1 (or the pseudogene TRBV3-2) with TRBJ1-2; the D is unclear. V dropped 3 bases and J dropped 2 bases, with 13 bases sitting between them. This CDR3 contains 15 residues. Germline V lookup: CDR1 LGHDT, CDR2 YNNKEL (reference sequence). As DNA, the CDR3 is TGTGCCAGCAGCCAGGCCGCGGCCACGAACTATGGCTACACCTTC. This encodes CASSQAAATNYGYTF.

V gene TRBV28 combines with J gene TRBJ1-6, with 7 bases aligning to TRBD1. From germline, CDR1 is MDHEN and CDR2 SYDVKM. The trim removed 7 bases at V and 7 bases at J, leaving 7 bases unmatched. This CDR3 contains 14 residues. As DNA, the CDR3 is TGTGCCAGCACCACAGGGGCATTGAATTCACCCCTCCACTTT. The encoded protein is CASTTGALNSPLHF.

The chain is built from TRBV20-1 and TRBJ1-1, with D perhaps TRBD1 (6 bases). V was trimmed by 4 bases and J by 5 bases, leaving 8 bases between them. CDR1 is DFQATT, CDR2 SNEGSKA, per germline (reference sequence). This CDR3 contains 11 residues. This CDR3 reads CSATTGTEAFF. The CDR3 nucleotides read TGCAGTGCTACAACAGGGACTGAAGCTTTCTTT.